These 8 T cell receptor beta chains share one sample of origin, sequenced in a study of low-dose radiotherapy and immunotherapy resistance in tumors (dated by TCRdb to the early 2020s). Instrument on record: Illumina HiSeq 2500. First-strand cDNA was synthesized with Superscript III and a set of TRAV- and TRBV-specific primers, covering both TCRalpha and TCRbeta chains. TCRs were amplified with Phusion for 20 PCR cycles, with a constant-region primer paired with the adapter attached to the V primers. TCRdb passed the public sequencing reads through fastp at Q25 and MiXCR, retaining productive beta sequences. Under each unique CDR3 protein, matching rows form one entry showing the most common genes and DNA. This sample holds tens of thousands of distinct CDR3 sequences; roughly a sixth were observed only once. In total, the top ten clones hold 2.5% to 3.5% of the sample. The time point label here, explained by the study, means: before trial treatment.

This material consisted of PBMCs, taken before treatment. The receptors here all came from a male donor with prostate cancer.

This clonotype has at least ten counts. The CDR3 protein is CASTGVSEPDTQYF. The CDR3 region has the DNA TGCGCCAGCACGGGCGTTAGCGAGCCAGATACGCAGTATTTT. The V call is TRBV5-1, the J call TRBJ2-3; a weak D match, TRBD2 (5 bases). The CDR3 sequence is 14 residues long. V dropped 6 bases and J dropped 4 bases, with 15 bases sitting between them. Looked up from germline, CDR1 is SGHRS and CDR2 is YFSETQ. Full variable domain (rest looked up from reference TRBV5-1 and TRBJ2-3): KAGVTQTPRYLIKTRGQQVTLSCSPISGHRSVSWYQQTPGQGLQFLFEYFSETQRNKGNFPGRFSGRQFSNSRSEMNVSTLELGDSALYLCASTGVSEPDTQYFGPGTRLTVL.

This clonotype was seen ten or more times. V is TRBV9 and J is TRBJ1-6; D not resolved. Germline loops: CDR1 SGDLS, CDR2 YYNGEE. The CDR3 length is 12 residues. The ends were cut back, 0 bases at V and 9 bases at J, with 4 bases in the middle. Here the CDR3 DNA reads TGTGCCAGCAGCGTAGGGGTTTCACCCCTCCACTTT. Translating it yields CASSVGVSPLHF.

The gene calls are TRBV11-2 and TRBJ2-7; the match to TRBD2 covers 8 bases. V was pared by 5 bases and J by 4 bases, with 10 bases of the junction left unmatched. This CDR3 is 15 amino acids long. Germline assignment: CDR1 SGHAT and CDR2 FQNNGV. The CDR3 nucleotides are TGTGCCAGCAGCCGGGGGGGGCTAGCCGCGTACGAGCAGTACTTC. As protein: CASSRGGLAAYEQYF.

This clonotype occurred many times. The chain employs TRBV20-1 and TRBJ2-7, with D possibly being TRBD2 (5 bases). Germline values: CDR1 DFQATT, CDR2 SNEGSKA (reference sequence). With 5 bases removed from V and 5 bases from J, the gap between germline ends came to 13 bases. The CDR3 spans 12 residues. The CDR3 region is CSAPRATNEQYF. The DNA for the CDR3 is TGCAGTGCTCCGAGGGCAACGAACGAGCAGTACTTC.

V gene TRBV29-1 combines with J gene TRBJ2-7, with D maybe TRBD2 (5 bases). The ends were cut back, 4 bases at V and 5 bases at J, with 18 bases in the middle. CDR1 is SQVTM and CDR2 is ANQGSEA in the germline V gene. The CDR3 extends over 14 amino acids. This CDR3 reads CSVVAGITGNEQYF. The CDR3 nucleotides are TGCAGCGTTGTGGCCGGGATTACTGGGAACGAGCAGTACTTC.

This clonotype appeared many times. This chain joins TRBV7-9 and TRBJ2-2; tentatively, D is TRBD1 (5 bases). CDR1 is SEHNR, CDR2 FQNEAQ, per germline (reference sequence). This CDR3 has 16 amino acids. V lost 2 bases to trimming and J lost 3 bases, with 13 bases between them. The CDR3 is CASSLSIGADTGELFF. For the CDR3, the DNA is TGTGCCAGCAGCTTATCCATAGGGGCGGACACCGGGGAGCTGTTTTTT.

There are many counts of this clonotype. The rearrangement links TRBV20-1 to TRBJ2-5, with TRBD1 as a possible D gene (5 bases). The germline CDR1 and CDR2 sequences are DFQATT and SNEGSKA (reference sequence). The V and J ends lost 4 bases and 9 bases respectively, with 24 bases between them. The CDR3 contains 15 residues. The chain's CDR3 is CSAKKRGWGLGPQYF. For the CDR3, the DNA is TGCAGTGCTAAAAAAAGGGGCTGGGGCCTCGGGCCCCAGTACTTC.

At least ten counts were recorded for this clonotype. This sequence joins TRBV12-5 and TRBJ2-5; TRBD2 is a possible D gene (5 bases). Per the germline V gene, CDR1 is LGHNT and CDR2 is FRNRAP. This CDR3 has 16 amino acids. V was pared by 0 bases and J by 3 bases, with 14 bases between. The CDR3 bases are TGTGCTAGTGGTTTGGTAGCGGTAGGATACAAAGAGACCCAGTACTTC. Protein: CASGLVAVGYKETQYF.